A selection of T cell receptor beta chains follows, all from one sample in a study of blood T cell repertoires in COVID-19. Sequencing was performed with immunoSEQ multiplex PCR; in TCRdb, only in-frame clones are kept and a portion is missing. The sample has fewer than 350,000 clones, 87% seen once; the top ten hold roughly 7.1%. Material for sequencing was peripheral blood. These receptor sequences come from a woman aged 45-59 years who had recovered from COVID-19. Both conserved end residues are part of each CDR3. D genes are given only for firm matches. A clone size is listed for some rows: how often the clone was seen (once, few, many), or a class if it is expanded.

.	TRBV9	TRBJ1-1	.	TGTGCCAGCAGCGTAACAGGGAACACTGAAGCTTTCTTT	CASSVTGNTEAFF
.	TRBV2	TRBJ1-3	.	TGTGCCAGCAGTGAAATGACTGGTCCTGGAAACACCATATATTTT	CASSEMTGPGNTIYF
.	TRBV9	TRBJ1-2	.	TGTGCCAGCAGCGTAGATCTGGACTCGGGCTACACCTTC	CASSVDLDSGYTF
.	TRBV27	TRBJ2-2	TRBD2	TGTGCCAGCAGTTTAATCCTAGCGGGGGGAAACACCGGGGAGCTGTTTTTT	CASSLILAGGNTGELFF
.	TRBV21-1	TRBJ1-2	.	TGTGCCAGCAGCAAGGACAGGGAAGAGTTCTATGGCTACACCTTC	CASSKDREEFYGYTF
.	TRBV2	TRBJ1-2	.	TGTGCCAGCAGTCCAGGGAACTATGGCTACACCTTC	CASSPGNYGYTF
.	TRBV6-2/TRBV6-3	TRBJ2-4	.	TGTGCCAGCAGTTACAGGGGAGCCAAAAACATTCAGTACTTC	CASSYRGAKNIQYF
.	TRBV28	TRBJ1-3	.	TGTGCCAGCAGTTTACTTCCGGGATCTGGAAACACCATATATTTT	CASSLLPGSGNTIYF
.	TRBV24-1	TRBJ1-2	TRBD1	TGTGCCACCAGTGGGGGGACAGGGTTGTCAATCGGCTACACCTTC	CATSGGTGLSIGYTF
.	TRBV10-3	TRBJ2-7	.	TGTGCCATCAGTGAACGGGACGGGAGCTCCTACGAGCAGTACTTC	CAISERDGSSYEQYF
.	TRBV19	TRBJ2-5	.	TGTGCCAGTAGTATAGGGGTATTAGCGGTCCAAGAGACCCAGTACTTC	CASSIGVLAVQETQYF
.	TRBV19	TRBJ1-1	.	TGTGCCAGTAGTATAGAGCGACAGAGTAACACTGAAGCTTTCTTT	CASSIERQSNTEAFF
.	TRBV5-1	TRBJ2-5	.	TGCGCCAGCAGCTCGCTGGAGGTAGAGACCCAGTACTTC	CASSSLEVETQYF
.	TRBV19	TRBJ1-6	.	TGTGCCAGTAGTATAGGTGGGGGCTACTCACCCCTCCACTTT	CASSIGGGYSPLHF
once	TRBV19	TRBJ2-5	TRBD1	TGTGCCAGTAGGGACCCTGGACAGGGTCGCCAAGAGACCCAGTACTTC	CASRDPGQGRQETQYF
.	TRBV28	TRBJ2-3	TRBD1	TGTGCCAGCAGTTTAGCGGACAGGGTTAAAGATACGCAGTATTTT	CASSLADRVKDTQYF
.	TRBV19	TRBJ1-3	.	TGTGCCAGTAGCCGCCGGAGGGAAAGTGGAAACACCATATATTTT	CASSRRRESGNTIYF
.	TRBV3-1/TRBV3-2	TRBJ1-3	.	TGTGCCAGCAGCTACGGAAGACAGCACTCTGGAAACACCATATATTTT	CASSYGRQHSGNTIYF
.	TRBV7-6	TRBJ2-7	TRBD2	TGTGCCAGCAGCTCTAGGACTAGCGGGTGGTACGAGCAGTACTTC	CASSSRTSGWYEQYF
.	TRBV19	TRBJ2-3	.	TGTGCCAGTAGTACTACTAGCACAGATACGCAGTATTTT	CASSTTSTDTQYF
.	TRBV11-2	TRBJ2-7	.	TGTGCCAGCAGCGGTCTTCGAGGCTCCTACGAGCAGTACTTC	CASSGLRGSYEQYF
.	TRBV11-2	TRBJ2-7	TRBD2	TGTGCCAGCAGCCGGACTAGCGGGGCCTCCTACGAGCAGTACTTC	CASSRTSGASYEQYF
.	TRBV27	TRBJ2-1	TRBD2	TGTGCCAGTGCCTACGGACTAGCGGGAGGCTCCCGAGGAGCGGCGCAGTTCTTC	CASAYGLAGGSRGAAQFF
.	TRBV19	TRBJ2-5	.	TGTGCCAGTAGTTCGAGAGAGACCCAGTACTTC	CASSSRETQYF
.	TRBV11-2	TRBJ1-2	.	TGTGCCAGCAGCATGATAGCAGCCTTCAATCGGGTGAATGGCTACACCTTC	CASSMIAAFNRVNGYTF
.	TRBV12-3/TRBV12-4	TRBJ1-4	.	TGTGCCAGCAGTTGGAGGGGTGAACTGTTTTTT	CASSWRGELFF
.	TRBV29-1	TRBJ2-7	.	TGCAGCGTTTCCCTTCCGGGGTACGAGCAGTACTTC	CSVSLPGYEQYF
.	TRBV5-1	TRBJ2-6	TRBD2	TGCGCCAGCAGCTCCATAGCGGGAGTCGCTGGGGCCAACGTCCTGACTTTC	CASSSIAGVAGANVLTF
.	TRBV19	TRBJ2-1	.	TGTGCCAGTAGTATAGGAGCTAGCGACAATGAGCAGTTCTTC	CASSIGASDNEQFF
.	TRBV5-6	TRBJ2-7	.	TGTGCCAGCAGCCTGATCCCCCGGGACACCGCCTACGAGCAGTACTTC	CASSLIPRDTAYEQYF
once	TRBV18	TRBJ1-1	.	TGTGCCAGCTCACCTCAAGGGACAATGTCGGTCACTGAAGCTTTCTTT	CASSPQGTMSVTEAFF
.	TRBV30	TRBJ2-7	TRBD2	TGTGCCTGGGAACCAACTCGGCTAGCGGGAGCCCCCTACGAGCAGTACTTC	CAWEPTRLAGAPYEQYF
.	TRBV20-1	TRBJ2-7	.	TGCAGTGCTGGAACTCCGGGCGAGCAGTACTTC	CSAGTPGEQYF
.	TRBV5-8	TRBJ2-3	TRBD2	TGTGCCAGCAGCTCCCTGCGGCGGGAGCGCACAGATACGCAGTATTTT	CASSSLRRERTDTQYF
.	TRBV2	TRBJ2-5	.	TGTGCCAGCAGTGAGCTTCCACTAAGAGAGACCCAGTACTTC	CASSELPLRETQYF
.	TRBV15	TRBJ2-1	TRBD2	TGTGCCACCAGCCGCGCGGGGGGGTGGGGTGAGCAGTTCTTC	CATSRAGGWGEQFF
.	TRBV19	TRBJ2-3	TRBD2	TGTGCCAGTAGTATAGGGCGGGAGCAGGCAGATACGCAGTATTTT	CASSIGREQADTQYF
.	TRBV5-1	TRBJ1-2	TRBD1	TGCGCCAGCACTGACAGGGGTCATAACTATGGCTACACCTTC	CASTDRGHNYGYTF
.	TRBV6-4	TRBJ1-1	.	TGTGCCAGCAGTGACTCGAAGGGGCGGTCTGAAGCTTTCTTT	CASSDSKGRSEAFF
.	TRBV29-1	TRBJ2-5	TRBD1	TGCAGCGTTGAATTGGGGACAGGGCAAGAGACCCAGTACTTC	CSVELGTGQETQYF
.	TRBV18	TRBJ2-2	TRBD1	TGTGCCAGCTCACCCGACAGGGGCGGCACCGGGGAGCTGTTTTTT	CASSPDRGGTGELFF
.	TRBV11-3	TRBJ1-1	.	TGTGCCAGCAGCCTACTACGGGGTAGTGAAGCTTTCTTT	CASSLLRGSEAFF
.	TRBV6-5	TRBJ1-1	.	TGTGCCAGCAGAGATTGGAGTATGAACACTGAAGCTTTCTTT	CASRDWSMNTEAFF
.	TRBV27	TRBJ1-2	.	TGTGCCAGCAGTTTGAGTTCGGGGGGGCCCTACACCTTC	CASSLSSGGPYTF
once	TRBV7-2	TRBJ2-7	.	TGTGCCAGCAGCCCCACTGACTACTCCTACGAGCAGTACTTC	CASSPTDYSYEQYF
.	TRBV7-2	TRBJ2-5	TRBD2	TGTGCCAGCAGCTTTGGTAGCGGGATTCAAGAGACCCAGTACTTC	CASSFGSGIQETQYF
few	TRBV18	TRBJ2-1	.	TGTGCCAGCTCACCAAAAGTGGGCGACAATGAGCAGTTCTTC	CASSPKVGDNEQFF